A single sample is the source of the 3 T cell receptor beta chains below, sequenced in a study of blood T cell repertoires in COVID-19. Some clones are missing from TCRdb's copy, which holds only in-frame ones; the method was immunoSEQ multiplex PCR. The table shows about 100,000 clones, with almost 80% occurring only once. Source material: peripheral blood. The receptors originated from a woman in her 70s with acute or convalescent COVID-19.

J is TRBJ1-6 and V is TRBV27; the D is unclear. V lost 6 bases and J lost 10, with 19 bases in between. The CDR3 is 15 amino acids. Per the germline V gene, CDR1 is MNHEY and CDR2 is SMNVEV (reference sequence). The DNA for the CDR3 is TGTGCCAGCAGGTCGGACTTTCTTCCCGGGTCACCCCTCCACTTT. This codes for CASRSDFLPGSPLHF.

This clone showed up just a few times. This chain uses TRBV28 with TRBJ1-2, with 7 bases matching TRBD1. V shed 6 bases, J shed 0 bases, and the junction held 13 bases outside the gene matches. CDR1 MDHEN and CDR2 SYDVKM come from the germline V gene. This CDR3 region has 17 residues. CDR3 DNA sequence: TGTGCCAGCAGCTCGACAGGGTCAGTGGAAGCTAACTATGGCTACACCTTC. Its translation: CASSSTGSVEANYGYTF.

The V and J genes are TRBV28 and TRBJ2-5, with D perhaps matching TRBD1 (5 bases). V lost 2 bases, J lost 2 bases, and 12 bases lay in between. The germline CDR1 and CDR2 sequences are MDHEN and SYDVKM. The CDR3 loop spans 15 amino acids. This chain's CDR3 is CASSLRTQLQETQYF. The CDR3 DNA follows: TGTGCCAGCAGTTTACGGACACAATTACAAGAGACCCAGTACTTC.